The rows below give T cell receptor beta chains drawn from one sample of a study of CXCR3-negative and CXCR3-positive naive CD8 T cells. TCRdb reanalyzed the 5' RACE reads, giving one entry per CDR3 protein sequence and no DNA. There are 84,000 or so distinct CDR3 sequences in the sample, with about 1.4% held by the top ten. The sample comprised naive CXCR3- CD8+ T cells from blood. These receptors all stem from a human donor in good health. Some clones in this sample may be carry-over from other donors' samples. Each CDR3 is given with its conserved first and last residue. The order of the fields is V gene, J gene, CDR3 protein.

TRBV10-3	TRBJ2-3	CAISGSGAASTDTQYF
TRBV6-4	TRBJ1-1	CASSDSIGGIEEAFF
TRBV5-1	TRBJ2-7	CASSLEAGGLQYF
TRBV25-1	TRBJ1-1	CASSEPDLSTEAFF
TRBV6-2/TRBV6-3	TRBJ2-7	CASSQTGYPYEQYF
TRBV7-9	TRBJ2-7	CASSPWTGQSSYEQYF
TRBV7-2	TRBJ2-1	CASSLVGSLAGNYNEQFF
TRBV20-1	TRBJ2-1	CSASAGEGGIEQFF
TRBV2	TRBJ2-1	CASFDGGDNEQFF
TRBV29-1	TRBJ2-7	CSVRDRGLYEQYF
TRBV12-3/TRBV12-4	TRBJ2-7	CASSFQVYEQYF
TRBV28	TRBJ1-2	CASRTQGGYTF
TRBV29-1	TRBJ2-2	CSADAGGTGELFF
TRBV6-6	TRBJ2-3	CASSLNQEPSTDTQYF
TRBV14	TRBJ2-3	CASSQDTVWTAVADTQYF
TRBV28	TRBJ1-1	CASSFRVRPEAFF
TRBV5-1	TRBJ2-7	CASSWTGGEQYF
TRBV28	TRBJ2-2	CASTRTSGGHNTGELFF
TRBV7-3	TRBJ2-5	CASSLNRGPGETQYF
TRBV7-6	TRBJ2-2	CASRIGLERNTGELFF
TRBV5-4	TRBJ2-3	CASSAFSDTQYF
TRBV27	TRBJ2-7	CASSFLDQSYEQYF
TRBV29-1	TRBJ2-2	CSAGGQETTGELFF
TRBV9	TRBJ2-2	CASSETGVGELFF
TRBV5-1	TRBJ2-5	CASSSSTGGGETQYF
TRBV2	TRBJ1-1	CASSEVPSTEAFF
TRBV7-6	TRBJ2-5	CASSLGWGDEAPQGSQYF
TRBV29-1	TRBJ1-1	CSVVLDTEAFF
TRBV29-1	TRBJ2-7	CSVEGGVGYEQYF